These 6 T cell receptor beta chains came from one sample sequenced in a study of T cell responses to AZD1222 COVID-19 vaccine. Data came from immunoSEQ multiplex PCR; TCRdb stores just in-frame clones and leaves some out. The data show roughly 130,000 clones, with roughly 94% seen just once and over 6.5% held by the top ten. The source material was peripheral blood, sampled on day 0 of AZD1222 vaccination. These receptor sequences come from an adult in good health.

This clone has a single count. The rearrangement links TRBV28 to TRBJ1-2; D is undetermined. CDR3 length equals 13 residues. From germline, CDR1 is MDHEN and CDR2 SYDVKM. V lost 5 bases, J lost 3 bases, and 10 bases lay in between. CDR3 nucleotides: TGTGCCAGCAGTCTCCCTCCTTACTATGGCTACACCTTC. It specifies CASSLPPYYGYTF.

V usage is TRBV27 and J usage is TRBJ2-5; D call uncertain. There are 14 residues in the CDR3. Germline V gene sequence: CDR1 MNHEY, CDR2 SMNVEV (reference sequence). The germline V and J ends were trimmed by 2 bases and 3 bases, with 10 bases remaining between them. CDR3 DNA sequence: TGTGCCAGCAGTTTAAAGGGTATCAAAGAGACCCAGTACTTC. This encodes CASSLKGIKETQYF.

CDR3 loop: CASSLRDINSPLHF. CDR3 DNA sequence: TGTGCCAGCAGTCTCAGGGATATTAATTCACCCCTCCACTTT. The J gene is TRBJ1-6, the V gene TRBV28, with a possible D match to TRBD1 (5 bases). There are 14 residues in the CDR3. Germline V gene data show CDR1 as MDHEN and CDR2 as SYDVKM. Between the trimmed V and J ends, which lost 5 bases and 6 bases, there was a span of 11 bases.

V and J are TRBV10-1 and TRBJ2-2; D perhaps matches TRBD2 (5 bases). The CDR3 is made up of 13 amino acids. V was pared by 9 bases and J by 3 bases, with 11 bases between. The germline V gene encodes CDR1 WNHNN and CDR2 SYGVQD (reference sequence). DNA for the CDR3: TGCGCCAGTGGACTCCATTACACCGGGGAGCTGTTTTTT. It codes for CASGLHYTGELFF.

V gene TRBV5-1 combines with J gene TRBJ1-5; D is perhaps TRBD1 (5 bases). Germline V gives CDR1 SGHRS, CDR2 YFSETQ. With 4 bases removed from V and 2 bases from J, the gap between germline ends came to 13 bases. This CDR3 has 15 residues. Here the CDR3 reads CASSPRAGGNQPQHF. The CDR3 DNA reads TGCGCCAGCAGCCCTCGGGCGGGGGGCAATCAGCCCCAGCATTTT.

This clone was detected only once. The DNA is omitted, as the CDR3 cannot be located on it reliably, and the CDR3 follows TCRdb's listing. V and J are TRBV18 and TRBJ1-2; the table names TRBD1, a call not compared with the DNA. The CDR3 comprises 16 residues, both ends counted. The V gene's germline CDR1 is KGHSH and CDR2 LQKENI. Here the CDR3 reads CASSTDNGQGVARGTF.